This TCR beta chain was observed in a study of blood T cell repertoires in COVID-19 (dated by TCRdb to the early 2020s). For the study in its entirety: The collaborator samples originated in the United States, Italy and Spain and spanned the acute and convalescent phases of COVID-19. Deeply sampled blood TCRbeta repertoires from subjects exposed to, actively infected with, or recovered from COVID-19 were included in the dataset. The repertoires were released in a freely available public database meant as a resource for research on the immune response to SARS-CoV-2. Nearly every sample came with metadata listing a de-identified subject ID, COVID-19 status, age in years and sex. The samples were drawn from the first 160 participants of the ongoing ImmuneRACE study and from 1,254 subjects provided by 6 global collaborators. The material from the prospective study consisted of cDNA or gDNA derived from T cells, B-cell-depleted T cells, or PBMCs. HLA class I and class II types, where available, came from metadata supplied by the sample provider rather than from assay-based typing. The research as a whole found: The amount of clinical and demographic metadata varied by source and participant and was provided uncurated.

The collaborating institutions used their own protocols to collect whole blood in K2EDTA tubes. For TCRbeta analysis, collaborator samples were shipped as frozen whole blood, as isolated PBMCs, or as DNA extracted from either sample type. A remark on this clone: Its antigen is currently not known. The sample holds no much larger clone one base away, and base qualities are not on file.

TCRbeta CDR3 regions were amplified from genomic DNA using the immunoSEQ Assay, a bias-controlled multiplex PCR. From the authors' description of their analysis: The number of nucleated cells in each sample was estimated from the amplification of reference gene primers within the assay. To quantify the absolute abundance of each unique TCRbeta CDR3 rearrangement, sequence reads were collapsed and filtered. Productive Simpson clonality was computed per sample as the square root of Simpson's diversity index over productive rearrangements. Held by TCRdb, this immuneACCESS table contains in-frame sequences only and omits some clones. Under half of the omission traces to an unresolved V gene where checked; the cause of the rest is unknown. The V and J calls and the clone size are those of that table, but D and trimming were determined from the DNA. A total of around 40,000 clones appear in this sample, 75% to 85% of them only once. The leading ten clones occupy roughly 9.9% of the sample.

Based on the germline V gene, the CDR1 and CDR2 sequences are SGHTA and FQGTGA. V loses 1 base of germline sequence and J loses 5 bases, and the interval between the two ends is 4 bases. The CDR3 spans 12 residues, from the cysteine through the phenylalanine. Of the read, only the CDR3 DNA is kept; its 36 bases are in frame from base 1. The sequencing input was peripheral blood. The sequence links TRBV7-3 to TRBJ2-3, with the D gene call left open. The TCR sequence derives from a human donor in a cohort sampled during active COVID-19. The nucleotide sequence is given as TGTGCCAGCAGCTTAAATAGAGATACGCAGTATTTT. Its coded protein is CASSLNRDTQYF.